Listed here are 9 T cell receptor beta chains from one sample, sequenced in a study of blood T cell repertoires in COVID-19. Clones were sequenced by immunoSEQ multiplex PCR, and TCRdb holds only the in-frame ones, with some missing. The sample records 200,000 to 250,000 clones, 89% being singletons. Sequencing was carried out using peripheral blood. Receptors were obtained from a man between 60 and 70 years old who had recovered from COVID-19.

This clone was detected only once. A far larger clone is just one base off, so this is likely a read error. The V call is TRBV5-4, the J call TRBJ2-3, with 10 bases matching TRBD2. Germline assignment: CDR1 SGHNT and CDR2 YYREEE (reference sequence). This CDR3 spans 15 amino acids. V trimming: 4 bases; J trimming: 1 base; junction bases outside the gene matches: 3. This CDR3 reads CASSRTSGGTDTQYF. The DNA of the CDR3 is TGTGCCAGCAGCCGGACTAGCGGCGGCACAGATACGCAGTATTTT. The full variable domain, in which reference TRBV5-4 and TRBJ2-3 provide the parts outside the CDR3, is ETGVTQSPTHLIKTRGQQVTLRCSSQSGHNTVSWYQQALGQGPQFIFQYYREEENGRGNFPPRFSGLQFPNYSSELNVNALELDDSALYLCASSRTSGGTDTQYFGPGTRLTVL.

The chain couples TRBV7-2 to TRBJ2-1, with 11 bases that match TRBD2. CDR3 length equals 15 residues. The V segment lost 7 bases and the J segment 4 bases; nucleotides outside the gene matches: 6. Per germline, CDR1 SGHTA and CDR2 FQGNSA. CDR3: CASNPTSGIYNEQFF. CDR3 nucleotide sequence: TGTGCCAGCAACCCGACTAGCGGGATTTACAATGAGCAGTTCTTC.

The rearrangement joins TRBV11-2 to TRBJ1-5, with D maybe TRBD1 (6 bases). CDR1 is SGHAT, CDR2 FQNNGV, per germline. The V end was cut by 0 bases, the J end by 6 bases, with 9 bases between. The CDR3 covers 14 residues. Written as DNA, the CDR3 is TGTGCCAGCAGCTTAGATGGGGGGGCTCAGCCCCAGCATTTT. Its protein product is CASSLDGGAQPQHF.

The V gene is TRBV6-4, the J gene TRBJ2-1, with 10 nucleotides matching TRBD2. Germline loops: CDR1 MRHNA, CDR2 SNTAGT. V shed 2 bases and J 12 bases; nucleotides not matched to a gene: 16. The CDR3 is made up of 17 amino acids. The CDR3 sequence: CASSDQQRGGQRFGQFF. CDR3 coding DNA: TGTGCCAGCAGTGACCAACAGCGGGGGGGCCAACGATTTGGGCAGTTCTTC.

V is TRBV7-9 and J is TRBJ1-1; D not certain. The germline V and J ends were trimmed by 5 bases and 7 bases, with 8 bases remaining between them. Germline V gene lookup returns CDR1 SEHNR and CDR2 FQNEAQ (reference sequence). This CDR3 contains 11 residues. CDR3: CASSPPHEAFF. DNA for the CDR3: TGTGCCAGCAGCCCCCCCCATGAAGCTTTCTTT. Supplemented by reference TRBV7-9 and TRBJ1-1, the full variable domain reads DTGVSQNPRHKITKRGQNVTFRCDPISEHNRLYWYRQTLGQGPEFLTYFQNEAQLEKSRLLSDRFSAERPKGSFSTLEIQRTEQGDSAMYLCASSPPHEAFFGQGTRLTVV.

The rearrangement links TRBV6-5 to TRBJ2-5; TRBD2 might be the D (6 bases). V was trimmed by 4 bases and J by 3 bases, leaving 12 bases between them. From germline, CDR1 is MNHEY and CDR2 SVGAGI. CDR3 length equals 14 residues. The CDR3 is CASSSLGGKETQYF. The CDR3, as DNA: TGTGCCAGCAGTTCTCTCGGAGGGAAAGAGACCCAGTACTTC.

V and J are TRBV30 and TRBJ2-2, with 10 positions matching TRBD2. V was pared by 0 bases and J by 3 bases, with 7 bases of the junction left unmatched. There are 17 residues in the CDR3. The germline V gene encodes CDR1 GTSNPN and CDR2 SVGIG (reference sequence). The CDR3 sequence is CAWSVGLAGVYTGELFF. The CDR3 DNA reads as TGTGCCTGGAGTGTAGGGCTAGCGGGAGTATACACCGGGGAGCTGTTTTTT.

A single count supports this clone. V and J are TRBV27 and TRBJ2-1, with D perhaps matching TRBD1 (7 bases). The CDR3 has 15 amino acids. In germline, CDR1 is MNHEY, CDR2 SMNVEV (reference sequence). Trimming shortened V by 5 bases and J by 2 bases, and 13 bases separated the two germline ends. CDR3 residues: CASSQPGGTYNEQFF. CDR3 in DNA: TGTGCCAGCAGTCAACCAGGGGGGACCTACAATGAGCAGTTCTTC.

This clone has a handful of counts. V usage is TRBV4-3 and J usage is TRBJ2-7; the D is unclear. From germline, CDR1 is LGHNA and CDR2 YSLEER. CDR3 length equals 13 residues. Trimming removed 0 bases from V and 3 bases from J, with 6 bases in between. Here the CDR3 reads CASSQELLYEQYF. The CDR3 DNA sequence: TGCGCCAGCAGCCAAGAACTCCTCTACGAGCAGTACTTC.